These T cell receptor beta chains were read from a single sample in a study of CD8 T cells in Susac syndrome. TCRdb itself ran the immunoSEQ multiplex PCR reads through MiXCR, one entry per CDR3 protein. The sample lists 140,000 or so distinct CDR3 sequences, approximately 96% seen once, with about 0.11% in the top ten. The sequencing input was CD4+ T cells from PBMCs. These receptors were obtained from a human donor with multiple sclerosis. Both conserved end residues are part of each CDR3. The D gene is left open where the match is weak. Where a row states a size, it is once, few, many or the class of an expanded clone; other rows omit it.

j_gene: TRBJ2-1; d_gene: NA; abundance: NA; v_gene: TRBV29-1; CDR3aa: CSTDGPRLF; CDR3nt: TGCAGCACTGACGGCCCTCGACTCTTC
j_gene: TRBJ2-5; d_gene: TRBD2; abundance: NA; v_gene: TRBV30; CDR3aa: CAWGLAGRETQYF; CDR3nt: TGTGCCTGGGGACTAGCGGGACGAGAGACCCAGTACTTC
j_gene: TRBJ2-7; d_gene: NA; abundance: NA; v_gene: TRBV20-1; CDR3aa: CSASSGIRSEQYF; CDR3nt: TGCAGTGCAAGTAGCGGAATCAGGTCCGAGCAGTACTTC
j_gene: TRBJ2-5; d_gene: NA; abundance: few; v_gene: TRBV5-1; CDR3aa: CASSLAGTLQETQYF; CDR3nt: TGCGCCAGCAGCTTGGCCGGGACCCTTCAAGAGACCCAGTACTTC
j_gene: TRBJ2-3; d_gene: TRBD2; abundance: NA; v_gene: TRBV30; CDR3aa: CAWSVRGLITDTQYF; CDR3nt: TGTGCCTGGAGTGTTAGGGGACTAATCACAGATACGCAGTATTTT
j_gene: TRBJ2-7; d_gene: NA; abundance: NA; v_gene: TRBV15; CDR3aa: CATSRGVTYEQYF; CDR3nt: TGTGCCACCAGCAGGGGGGTTACCTACGAGCAGTACTTC
j_gene: TRBJ1-6; d_gene: NA; abundance: NA; v_gene: TRBV3-1; CDR3aa: CASSQRGTGSPLHF; CDR3nt: TGTGCCAGCAGCCAAAGAGGGACGGGGTCACCCCTCCACTTT
j_gene: TRBJ2-7; d_gene: NA; abundance: NA; v_gene: TRBV9; CDR3aa: CASSVDRPPYEQYF; CDR3nt: TGTGCCAGCAGCGTAGATAGACCGCCCTACGAGCAGTACTTC
j_gene: TRBJ2-1; d_gene: NA; abundance: once; v_gene: TRBV18; CDR3aa: CASSPPTGRRVGDEQFF; CDR3nt: TGTGCCAGCTCACCACCGACAGGAAGGAGGGTAGGCGATGAGCAGTTCTTC
j_gene: TRBJ1-6; d_gene: NA; abundance: NA; v_gene: TRBV9; CDR3aa: CASSVGAGTQNSPLHF; CDR3nt: TGTGCCAGCAGCGTAGGGGCCGGGACTCAGAATTCACCCCTCCACTTT
j_gene: TRBJ2-7; d_gene: TRBD2; abundance: NA; v_gene: TRBV6-2/TRBV6-3; CDR3aa: CASTPSGTTYEQYF; CDR3nt: TGTGCCAGCACCCCTAGCGGGACTACCTACGAGCAGTACTTC
j_gene: TRBJ2-1; d_gene: TRBD2; abundance: NA; v_gene: TRBV20-1; CDR3aa: CSARWTSGRLGSYNEQFF; CDR3nt: TGCAGTGCTAGATGGACTAGCGGGAGGCTGGGATCCTACAATGAGCAGTTCTTC
j_gene: TRBJ2-7; d_gene: NA; abundance: NA; v_gene: TRBV30; CDR3aa: CACTMGGEQYF; CDR3nt: TGTGCCTGTACAATGGGGGGCGAGCAGTACTTC
j_gene: TRBJ2-1; d_gene: NA; abundance: NA; v_gene: TRBV24-1; CDR3aa: CATSVGRVIGNEQFF; CDR3nt: TGTGCCACCAGTGTGGGCAGGGTCATAGGCAATGAGCAGTTCTTC
j_gene: TRBJ2-1; d_gene: NA; abundance: once; v_gene: TRBV18; CDR3aa: CASSGFNNEQFF; CDR3nt: TGTGCCAGCTCAGGGTTTAACAATGAGCAGTTCTTC
j_gene: TRBJ2-2; d_gene: NA; abundance: NA; v_gene: TRBV29-1; CDR3aa: CSVETGPGELFF; CDR3nt: TGCAGCGTTGAAACAGGGCCCGGGGAGCTGTTTTTT
j_gene: TRBJ2-3; d_gene: NA; abundance: NA; v_gene: TRBV6-2/TRBV6-3; CDR3aa: CASRPAGLVTDTQYF; CDR3nt: TGTGCCAGCAGGCCGGCGGGGCTTGTCACAGATACGCAGTATTTT
j_gene: TRBJ2-1; d_gene: NA; abundance: NA; v_gene: TRBV18; CDR3aa: CASSPSTGEGYNEQFF; CDR3nt: TGTGCCAGCTCGCCCTCAACAGGGGAGGGCTACAATGAGCAGTTCTTC
j_gene: TRBJ1-2; d_gene: NA; abundance: NA; v_gene: TRBV24-1; CDR3aa: CATSGQPGGYTF; CDR3nt: TGTGCCACCAGTGGACAGCCGGGGGGCTACACCTTC
j_gene: TRBJ1-1; d_gene: NA; abundance: NA; v_gene: TRBV9; CDR3aa: CASSAETANTEAFF; CDR3nt: TGTGCCAGCAGCGCGGAAACAGCGAACACTGAAGCTTTCTTT
j_gene: TRBJ1-2; d_gene: TRBD1; abundance: NA; v_gene: TRBV25-1; CDR3aa: CASSEALTGGKGGYTF; CDR3nt: TGTGCCAGCAGTGAAGCCTTGACAGGGGGCAAGGGTGGCTACACCTTC
j_gene: TRBJ2-7; d_gene: NA; abundance: few; v_gene: TRBV7-3; CDR3aa: CASSSGHSYEQYF; CDR3nt: TGTGCCAGCAGCTCGGGACACTCGTACGAGCAGTACTTC
j_gene: TRBJ1-5; d_gene: NA; abundance: NA; v_gene: TRBV24-1; CDR3aa: CATSQGRRHYF; CDR3nt: TGTGCCACCAGCCAGGGCCGGAGACATTATTTT
j_gene: TRBJ1-2; d_gene: TRBD1; abundance: NA; v_gene: TRBV2; CDR3aa: CASSADRTYGYTF; CDR3nt: TGTGCCAGCAGTGCGGACAGGACCTATGGCTACACCTTC
j_gene: TRBJ2-1; d_gene: TRBD2; abundance: NA; v_gene: TRBV7-9; CDR3aa: CASSLGTKHNEQFF; CDR3nt: TGTGCCAGCAGCCTCGGGACTAAACACAATGAGCAGTTCTTC
j_gene: TRBJ2-6; d_gene: NA; abundance: NA; v_gene: TRBV5-6; CDR3aa: CASSLVLAGANVLTF; CDR3nt: TGTGCCAGCAGCTTGGTGTTGGCTGGGGCCAACGTCCTGACTTTC
j_gene: TRBJ2-1; d_gene: TRBD2; abundance: once; v_gene: TRBV24-1; CDR3aa: CATSDRRPGLAPGNEQFF; CDR3nt: TGTGCCACCAGTGACCGAAGACCGGGACTAGCTCCAGGTAATGAGCAGTTCTTC
j_gene: TRBJ2-1; d_gene: TRBD2; abundance: NA; v_gene: TRBV12-5; CDR3aa: CASGLVLGSSGRDEQFF; CDR3nt: TGTGCTAGTGGTTTGGTACTGGGGTCTAGCGGGCGCGATGAGCAGTTCTTC
j_gene: TRBJ2-3; d_gene: TRBD2; abundance: NA; v_gene: TRBV9; CDR3aa: CASSVGSGGGTDTQYF; CDR3nt: TGTGCCAGCAGCGTAGGAAGCGGGGGGGGGACAGATACGCAGTATTTT
j_gene: TRBJ2-3; d_gene: TRBD1; abundance: NA; v_gene: TRBV20-1; CDR3aa: CSAPTTGGLADTQYF; CDR3nt: TGCAGTGCCCCTACGACAGGGGGCCTGGCAGATACGCAGTATTTT
j_gene: TRBJ1-2; d_gene: NA; abundance: NA; v_gene: TRBV29-1; CDR3aa: CSVTQGLDYGYTF; CDR3nt: TGCAGCGTTACACAGGGTTTGGACTATGGCTACACCTTC
j_gene: TRBJ2-3; d_gene: NA; abundance: NA; v_gene: TRBV19; CDR3aa: CASSPSRRSDTQYF; CDR3nt: TGTGCCAGTAGTCCATCTAGGAGGAGCGATACGCAGTATTTT
j_gene: TRBJ1-2; d_gene: NA; abundance: once; v_gene: TRBV6-2/TRBV6-3; CDR3aa: CATLRLASNYGYTF; CDR3nt: TGTGCCACCTTACGTCTGGCGTCTAACTATGGCTACACCTTC
j_gene: TRBJ2-1; d_gene: TRBD2; abundance: NA; v_gene: TRBV12-3/TRBV12-4; CDR3aa: CASSRGLELNEQFF; CDR3nt: TGTGCCAGCAGTCGGGGACTAGAACTCAATGAGCAGTTCTTC
j_gene: TRBJ2-6; d_gene: TRBD1; abundance: few; v_gene: TRBV18; CDR3aa: CASSPDRAGANVLTF; CDR3nt: TGTGCCAGCTCACCAGACAGGGCTGGGGCCAACGTCCTGACTTTC
j_gene: TRBJ2-1; d_gene: NA; abundance: NA; v_gene: TRBV20-1; CDR3aa: CSALFTPFPDNEQFF; CDR3nt: TGCAGTGCCCTATTTACTCCCTTCCCCGACAATGAGCAGTTCTTC
j_gene: TRBJ1-5; d_gene: NA; abundance: NA; v_gene: TRBV6-1; CDR3aa: CASREAGATRDQPQHF; CDR3nt: TGTGCCAGCAGAGAAGCAGGGGCGACCCGCGATCAGCCCCAGCATTTT
j_gene: TRBJ2-1; d_gene: TRBD2; abundance: NA; v_gene: TRBV28; CDR3aa: CASSLAGGRSEQFF; CDR3nt: TGTGCCAGCTCCTTAGCGGGGGGGCGAAGTGAGCAGTTCTTC
j_gene: TRBJ2-3; d_gene: TRBD2; abundance: NA; v_gene: TRBV27; CDR3aa: CASSPRGASTDTQYF; CDR3nt: TGTGCCAGCAGCCCGCGGGGGGCTAGCACAGATACGCAGTATTTT
j_gene: TRBJ2-3; d_gene: NA; abundance: NA; v_gene: TRBV29-1; CDR3aa: CSVSPLTPSTDTQYF; CDR3nt: TGCAGCGTATCCCCCCTTACCCCTAGCACAGATACGCAGTATTTT
j_gene: TRBJ2-7; d_gene: NA; abundance: NA; v_gene: TRBV27; CDR3aa: CASGLRPPGEQYF; CDR3nt: TGTGCCAGCGGACTGAGGCCCCCCGGCGAGCAGTACTTC
j_gene: TRBJ2-3; d_gene: NA; abundance: NA; v_gene: TRBV28; CDR3aa: CASPRRRAGATDTQYF; CDR3nt: TGTGCCAGCCCACGGCGGCGGGCAGGAGCCACAGATACGCAGTATTTT
j_gene: TRBJ1-1; d_gene: TRBD1; abundance: once; v_gene: TRBV9; CDR3aa: CASSDRTGANTEAFF; CDR3nt: TGTGCCAGCAGCGACCGGACAGGGGCGAACACTGAAGCTTTCTTT
j_gene: TRBJ2-5; d_gene: NA; abundance: once; v_gene: TRBV18; CDR3aa: CASSPIGETQYF; CDR3nt: TGTGCCAGCTCACCAATCGGGGAGACCCAGTACTTC
j_gene: TRBJ1-2; d_gene: NA; abundance: NA; v_gene: TRBV24-1; CDR3aa: CATSDAAGKAGLGYTF; CDR3nt: TGTGCCACCAGTGACGCCGCCGGTAAGGCGGGTCTCGGCTACACCTTC
j_gene: TRBJ2-7; d_gene: NA; abundance: NA; v_gene: TRBV20-1; CDR3aa: CSARVRLGKYEQYF; CDR3nt: TGCAGTGCTAGAGTTCGACTAGGAAAATACGAGCAGTACTTC
j_gene: TRBJ1-2; d_gene: TRBD1; abundance: NA; v_gene: TRBV29-1; CDR3aa: CSVTNRGGYGYTF; CDR3nt: TGCAGCGTAACCAACAGGGGGGGCTATGGCTACACCTTC
j_gene: TRBJ1-2; d_gene: TRBD1; abundance: NA; v_gene: TRBV27; CDR3aa: CASSPRQGSNYGYTF; CDR3nt: TGTGCCAGCAGCCCCCGACAGGGTTCTAACTATGGCTACACCTTC